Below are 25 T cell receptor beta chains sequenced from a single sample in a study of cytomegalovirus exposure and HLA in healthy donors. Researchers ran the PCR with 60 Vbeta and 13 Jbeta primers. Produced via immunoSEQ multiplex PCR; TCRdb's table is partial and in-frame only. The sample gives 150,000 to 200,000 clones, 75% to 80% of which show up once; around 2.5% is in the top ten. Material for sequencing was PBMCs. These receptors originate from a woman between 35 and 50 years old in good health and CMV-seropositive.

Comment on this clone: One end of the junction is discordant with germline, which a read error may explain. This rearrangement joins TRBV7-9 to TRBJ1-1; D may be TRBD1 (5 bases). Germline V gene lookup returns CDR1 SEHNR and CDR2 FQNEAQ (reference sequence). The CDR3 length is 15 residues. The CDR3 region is CSSSSNGTGNTEAFF. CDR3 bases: TGTTCCAGCAGCTCAAATGGGACTGGGAACACTGAAGCTTTCTTT.

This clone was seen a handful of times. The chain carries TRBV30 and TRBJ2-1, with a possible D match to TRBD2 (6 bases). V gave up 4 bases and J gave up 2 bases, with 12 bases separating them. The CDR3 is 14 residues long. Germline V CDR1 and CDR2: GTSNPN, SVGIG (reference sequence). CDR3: CAWTGLPTYNEQFF. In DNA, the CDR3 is TGTGCCTGGACGGGACTGCCGACCTACAATGAGCAGTTCTTC.

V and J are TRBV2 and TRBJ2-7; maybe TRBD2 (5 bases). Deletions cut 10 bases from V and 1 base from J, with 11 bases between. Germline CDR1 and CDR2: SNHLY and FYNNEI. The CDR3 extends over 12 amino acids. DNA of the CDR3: TGTGCCACGAAGGACTTTTCCTACGAGCAGTACTTC. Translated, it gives CATKDFSYEQYF. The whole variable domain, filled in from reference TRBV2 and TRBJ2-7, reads EPEVTQTPSHQVTQMGQEVILRCVPISNHLYFYWYRQILGQKVEFLVSFYNNEISEKSEIFDDQFSVERPDGSNFTLKIRSTKLEDSAMYFCATKDFSYEQYFGPGTRLTVT.

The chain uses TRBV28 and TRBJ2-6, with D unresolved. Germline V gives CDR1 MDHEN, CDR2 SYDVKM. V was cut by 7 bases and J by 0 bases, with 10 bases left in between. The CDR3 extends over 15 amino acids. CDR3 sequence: CASTEFSSGANVLTF. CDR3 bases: TGTGCCAGCACTGAGTTCTCCTCTGGGGCCAACGTCCTGACTTTC.

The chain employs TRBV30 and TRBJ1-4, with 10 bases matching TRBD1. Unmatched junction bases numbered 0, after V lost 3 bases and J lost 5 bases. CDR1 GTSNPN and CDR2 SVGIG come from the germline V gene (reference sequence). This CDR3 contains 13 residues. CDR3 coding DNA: TGTGCCTGGAGGGGACAGGGGAATGAAAAACTGTTTTTT. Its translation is CAWRGQGNEKLFF.

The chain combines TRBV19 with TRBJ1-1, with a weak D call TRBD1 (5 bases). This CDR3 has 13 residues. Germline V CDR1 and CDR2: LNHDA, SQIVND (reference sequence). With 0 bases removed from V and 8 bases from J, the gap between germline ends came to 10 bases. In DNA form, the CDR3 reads TGTGCCAGTAGTATAGACCCAGGGAAGGAAGCTTTCTTT. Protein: CASSIDPGKEAFF.

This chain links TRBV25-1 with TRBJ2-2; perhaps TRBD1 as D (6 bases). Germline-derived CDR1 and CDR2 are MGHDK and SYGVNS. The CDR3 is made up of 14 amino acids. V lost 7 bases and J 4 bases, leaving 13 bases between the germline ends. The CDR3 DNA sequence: TGTGCCAGCACGAAAACAGGGAGCACCGGGGAGCTGTTTTTT. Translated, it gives CASTKTGSTGELFF.

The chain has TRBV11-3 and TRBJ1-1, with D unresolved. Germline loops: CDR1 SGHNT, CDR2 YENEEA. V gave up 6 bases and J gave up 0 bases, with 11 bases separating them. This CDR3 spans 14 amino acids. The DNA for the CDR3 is TGTGCCAGCAGTCTGGAGGCCCTGAACACTGAAGCTTTCTTT. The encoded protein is CASSLEALNTEAFF.

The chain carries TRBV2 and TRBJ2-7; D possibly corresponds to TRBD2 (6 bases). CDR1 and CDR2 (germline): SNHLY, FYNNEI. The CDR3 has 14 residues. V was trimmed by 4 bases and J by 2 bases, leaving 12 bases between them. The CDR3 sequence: CASSGSGQTYEQYF. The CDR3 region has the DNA TGTGCCAGCAGTGGTAGCGGTCAAACCTACGAGCAGTACTTC.

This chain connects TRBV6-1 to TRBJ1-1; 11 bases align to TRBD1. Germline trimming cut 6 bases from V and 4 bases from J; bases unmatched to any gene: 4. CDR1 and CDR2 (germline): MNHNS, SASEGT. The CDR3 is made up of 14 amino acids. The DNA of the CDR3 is TGTGCCAGCAGGGAGGGACAGGGGGGCACTGAAGCTTTCTTT. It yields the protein CASREGQGGTEAFF.

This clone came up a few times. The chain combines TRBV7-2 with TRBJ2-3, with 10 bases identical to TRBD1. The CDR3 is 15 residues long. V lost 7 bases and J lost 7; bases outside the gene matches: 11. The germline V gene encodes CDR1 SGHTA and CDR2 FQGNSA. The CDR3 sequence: CASIPEDRGGYTQYF. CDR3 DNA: TGTGCCAGCATCCCCGAGGACAGGGGGGGGTATACGCAGTATTTT.

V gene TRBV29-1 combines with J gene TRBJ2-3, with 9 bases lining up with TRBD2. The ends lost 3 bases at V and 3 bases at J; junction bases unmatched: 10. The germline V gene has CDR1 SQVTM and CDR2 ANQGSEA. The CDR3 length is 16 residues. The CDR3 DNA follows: TGCAGCGTTGATCCGCGGGGGGGCGGAGGAACAGATACGCAGTATTTT. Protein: CSVDPRGGGGTDTQYF.

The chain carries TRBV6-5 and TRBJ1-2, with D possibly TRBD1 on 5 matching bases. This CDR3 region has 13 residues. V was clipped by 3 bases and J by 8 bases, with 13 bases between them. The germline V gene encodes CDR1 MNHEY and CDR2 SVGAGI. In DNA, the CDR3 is TGTGCCAGCAGTTATCAGGGCGTAGGGGGCTACACCTTC. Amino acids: CASSYQGVGGYTF.

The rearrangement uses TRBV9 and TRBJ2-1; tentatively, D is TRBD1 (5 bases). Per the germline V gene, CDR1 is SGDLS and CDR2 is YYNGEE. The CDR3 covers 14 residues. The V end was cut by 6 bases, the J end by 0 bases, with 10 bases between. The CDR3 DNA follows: TGTGCCAGCACCCCAGGGTACTCCTACAATGAGCAGTTCTTC. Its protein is CASTPGYSYNEQFF.

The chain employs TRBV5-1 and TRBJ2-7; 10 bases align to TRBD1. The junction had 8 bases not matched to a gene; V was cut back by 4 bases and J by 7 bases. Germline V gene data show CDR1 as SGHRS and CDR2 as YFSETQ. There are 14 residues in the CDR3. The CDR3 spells CASSPWGQGREQYF. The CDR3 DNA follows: TGCGCCAGCAGCCCCTGGGGACAGGGGCGGGAGCAGTACTTC.

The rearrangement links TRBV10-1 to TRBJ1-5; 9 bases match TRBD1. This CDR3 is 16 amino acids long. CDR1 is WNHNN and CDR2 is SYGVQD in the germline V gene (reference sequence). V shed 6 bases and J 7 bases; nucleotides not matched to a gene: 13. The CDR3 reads CASRGAQDRGFQPQHF. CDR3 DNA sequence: TGCGCCAGCAGGGGGGCTCAGGACAGGGGTTTCCAGCCCCAGCATTTT.

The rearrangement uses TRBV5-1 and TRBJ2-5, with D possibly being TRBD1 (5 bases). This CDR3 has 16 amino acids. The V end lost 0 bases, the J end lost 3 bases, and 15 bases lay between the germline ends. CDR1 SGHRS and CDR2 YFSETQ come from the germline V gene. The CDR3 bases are TGCGCCAGCAGCTTGGGGTCATCAGGGTTGGAAGAGACCCAGTACTTC. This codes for CASSLGSSGLEETQYF.

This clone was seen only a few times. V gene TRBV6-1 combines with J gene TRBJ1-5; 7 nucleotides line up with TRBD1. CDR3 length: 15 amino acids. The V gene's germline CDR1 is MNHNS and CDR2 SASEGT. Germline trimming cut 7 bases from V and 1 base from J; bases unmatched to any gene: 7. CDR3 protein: CASKRGQESNQPQHF. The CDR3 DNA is TGTGCCAGCAAACGCGGACAGGAAAGCAATCAGCCCCAGCATTTT.

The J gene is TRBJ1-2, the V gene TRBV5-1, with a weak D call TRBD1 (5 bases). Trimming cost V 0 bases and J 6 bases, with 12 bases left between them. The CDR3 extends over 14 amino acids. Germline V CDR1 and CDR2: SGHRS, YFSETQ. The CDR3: CASSLDSGVHGYTF. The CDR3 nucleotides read TGCGCCAGCAGCTTGGACTCGGGGGTCCATGGCTACACCTTC.

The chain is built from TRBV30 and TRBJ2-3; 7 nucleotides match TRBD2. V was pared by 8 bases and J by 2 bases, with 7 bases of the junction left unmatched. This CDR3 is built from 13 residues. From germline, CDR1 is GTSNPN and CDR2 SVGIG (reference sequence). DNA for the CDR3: TGTGCCGGCGAACTAGCGAACACAGATACGCAGTATTTT. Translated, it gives CAGELANTDTQYF.

This chain's CDR3 is CARSFGQGVRNTEAFF. DNA for the CDR3: TGTGCCAGAAGCTTTGGACAGGGTGTGAGGAACACTGAAGCTTTCTTT. This chain uses TRBV5-3 with TRBJ1-1, with TRBD1 matching 8 bases. TRBV5-3 is treated as an ORF (open reading frame) with a function not yet certain. The CDR3 has 16 amino acids. V was clipped by 2 bases and J by 1 base; unmatched bases: 7.

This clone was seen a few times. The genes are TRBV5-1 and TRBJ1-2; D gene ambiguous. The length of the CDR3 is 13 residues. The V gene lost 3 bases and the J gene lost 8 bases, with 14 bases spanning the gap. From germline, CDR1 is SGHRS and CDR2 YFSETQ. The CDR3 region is CASSSGTSRGYTF. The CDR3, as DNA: TGCGCCAGCAGCTCGGGAACATCAAGAGGCTACACCTTC.

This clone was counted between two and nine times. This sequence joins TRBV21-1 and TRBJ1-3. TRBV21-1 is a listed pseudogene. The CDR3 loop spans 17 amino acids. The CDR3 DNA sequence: TGTGCCAGCAGCAAAGTCCTCCGGGAGGACTCTGGAAACACCATATATTTT. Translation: CASSKVLREDSGNTIYF.

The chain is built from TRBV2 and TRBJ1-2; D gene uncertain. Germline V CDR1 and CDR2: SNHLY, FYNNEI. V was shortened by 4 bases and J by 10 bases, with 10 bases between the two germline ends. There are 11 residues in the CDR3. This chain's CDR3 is CASSGELDYTF. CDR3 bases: TGTGCCAGCAGTGGGGAGTTGGACTACACCTTC.

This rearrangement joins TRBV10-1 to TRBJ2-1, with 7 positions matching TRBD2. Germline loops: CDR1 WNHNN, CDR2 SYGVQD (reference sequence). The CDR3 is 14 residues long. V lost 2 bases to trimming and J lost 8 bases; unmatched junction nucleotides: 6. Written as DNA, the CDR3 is TGCGCCAGCAGTGAGGGGGGTGGGAGGGATGAGCAGTTCTTC. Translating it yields CASSEGGGRDEQFF.